This T cell receptor beta chain was recorded in a study of cytomegalovirus exposure and HLA in healthy donors. Study context: About 85 million unique TCRs from HLA-typed donors were held in an early release of data.

This CDR3 is built from 14 residues. The J segment lost 2 bases and the V segment lost 8 bases, leaving 5 bases of the junction unmatched. Germline V gives CDR1 ENHRY, CDR2 SYGVKD. Study-wide points: There were a few CMV-associated chains whose specificity for CMV antigens was confirmed in vitro. In a later analysis, productive TCRs from donors in an Asian-associated ancestry cluster reportedly carried fewer N-insertions than the cohort mean.

This clone showed up just once. Antigen specificity is unknown. PCR used 60 Vbeta primers and 13 Jbeta primers. Authors' analysis steps: About 9.9 million shared chains were among around 80 million unique TCR beta chains counted in a later analysis. Assay: immunoSEQ multiplex PCR; the TCRdb copy retains only in-frame clones and omits some. Clone size and V and J calls were adopted from that table, with D and trimming inferred from the DNA. The table shows some 77,000 clones, with 75% to 90% occurring only once. This clonotype originated in a man aged 50 to 60 in good health and CMV-seropositive. The V and J genes are TRBV10-3 and TRBJ2-2, with 7 bases aligning to TRBD2. The sample consisted of PBMCs. The CDR3 sequence is CAISPSGNTGELFF. Written as DNA, the CDR3 is TGTGCCATCTCACCTAGCGGTAACACCGGGGAGCTGTTTTTT.